Below, 11 T cell receptor beta chains from the same sample are listed, as sequenced in a study of blood T cell repertoires in COVID-19. Data came from immunoSEQ multiplex PCR; TCRdb stores just in-frame clones and leaves some out. The sample has under 250,000 clones; roughly nine tenths are singletons. The sample comprised PBMCs or T cells enriched from blood (not recorded which). These receptors were taken from a man aged 25 to 40 who had recovered from COVID-19.

This clone turned up a few times. This chain uses TRBV18 with TRBJ1-2, with TRBD1 as a possible D gene (5 bases). V was clipped by 5 bases and J by 8 bases, with 9 bases between them. In germline, CDR1 is KGHSH, CDR2 LQKENI. CDR3 length: 11 residues. For the CDR3, the DNA is TGTGCCAGCTCAAGGGGAGGCGGCTACACCTTC. Its protein is CASSRGGGYTF.

V is TRBV6-5 and J is TRBJ1-2, with 9 bases identical to TRBD1. Trimming removed 5 bases from V and 5 bases from J; junction bases left unmatched: 9. Germline CDR1 is MNHEY and CDR2 is SVGAGI. The CDR3 spans 15 residues. This CDR3 reads CASSHTGGSTYGYTF. The CDR3 DNA follows: TGTGCCAGCAGTCATACAGGGGGCTCCACATATGGCTACACCTTC.

This clone has a single count. The chain employs TRBV5-1 and TRBJ1-5, with a tentative D call TRBD1 (5 bases). The length of the CDR3 is 16 residues. From germline, CDR1 is SGHRS and CDR2 YFSETQ. The V end lost 1 base, the J end lost 0 bases, and 11 bases lay between the germline ends. The CDR3 protein is CASSLSGAHSNQPQHF. The CDR3 DNA sequence: TGCGCCAGCAGCTTGAGCGGGGCCCATAGCAATCAGCCCCAGCATTTT.

This chain links TRBV7-8 with TRBJ2-2; 7 bases fit TRBD2. The CDR3 has 14 residues. Trimming at V came to 1 base and at J to 4 bases, leaving 0 bases not matched to a gene. Germline V lookup: CDR1 SGHVS, CDR2 FQNEAQ. CDR3 DNA: TGTGCCAGCAGCTTAGGGGAGGGCACCGGGGAGCTGTTTTTT. This translates into CASSLGEGTGELFF.

The chain is built from TRBV5-1 and TRBJ1-3, with 10 bases lining up with TRBD1. The germline V gene encodes CDR1 SGHRS and CDR2 YFSETQ. After removal of 4 bases from V and 3 bases from J, the junction contained 7 bases not matched to a gene. The CDR3 extends over 16 amino acids. The CDR3 DNA is TGCGCCAGCAGCCCCAGACAGGGGGCGCTTGGAAACACCATATATTTT. This gives the protein CASSPRQGALGNTIYF.

The chain uses TRBV6-6 and TRBJ2-1; D may be TRBD2 (5 bases). The CDR3 length is 13 residues. Germline CDR1 and CDR2: MNHNY and SVGAGI (reference sequence). Between the trimmed V and J ends, which lost 4 bases and 6 bases, there was a span of 10 bases. DNA of the CDR3: TGTGCCAGCAGTTCCCGGGGAGCCAATGAGCAGTTCTTC. Protein: CASSSRGANEQFF.

The chain carries TRBV5-4 and TRBJ2-7; 8 bases line up with TRBD1. The V gene's germline CDR1 is SGHNT and CDR2 YYREEE (reference sequence). J was trimmed by 3 bases and V by 4 bases; bases with no gene match: 9. This CDR3 comprises 15 residues. CDR3 residues: CASSGGTGQFYEQYF. In nucleotides, the CDR3 is TGTGCCAGCAGCGGTGGGACAGGACAGTTCTACGAGCAGTACTTC.

The J gene is TRBJ2-1, the V gene TRBV5-4; 7 bases are a match to TRBD2. The CDR3 runs to 17 residues. Germline assignment: CDR1 SGHNT and CDR2 YYREEE (reference sequence). V was clipped by 0 bases and J by 5 bases; unmatched bases: 11. The CDR3 DNA follows: TGTGCCAGCAGCTTGGTGGCGGGAGTGGGTAGGAACAATGAGCAGTTCTTC. Protein: CASSLVAGVGRNNEQFF.

Concerning this clone: One end of the junction does not line up with germline, which may come from a read error. The genes are TRBV7-2 and TRBJ2-5; the match to TRBD2 covers 7 bases. Germline V gene lookup returns CDR1 SGHTA and CDR2 FQGNSA. This CDR3 contains 14 residues. The chain's CDR3 is CASSLAGGQEIQYF. Written as DNA, the CDR3 is TGTGCCAGCAGCTTAGCGGGAGGGCAAGAGATCCAGTACTTC.

The chain couples TRBV6-5 to TRBJ1-4, with D uncertain. Trimming left V 2 bases short and J 7 bases short, with 17 bases between. Germline V gene data show CDR1 as MNHEY and CDR2 as SVGAGI. The CDR3 is 16 amino acids. CDR3 protein: CASSYRPLSGIEKLFF. Here the CDR3 DNA reads TGTGCCAGCAGTTACCGTCCCCTTAGCGGTATTGAAAAACTGTTTTTT.

The chain combines TRBV13 with TRBJ2-1; 9 positions match TRBD2. This CDR3 contains 15 residues. With V trimmed by 6 bases and J by 4 bases, 7 bases remained unmatched. Germline loops: CDR1 PRHDT, CDR2 FYEKMQ (reference sequence). The CDR3 here is CASRYGLALYNEQFF. The CDR3 nucleotides are TGTGCCAGCAGATACGGACTAGCGCTTTACAATGAGCAGTTCTTC. Full variable domain (remainder filled in from reference TRBV13 and TRBJ2-1): AAGVIQSPRHLIKEKRETATLKCYPIPRHDTVYWYQQGPGQDPQFLISFYEKMQSDKGSIPDRFSAQQFSDYHSELNMSSLELGDSALYFCASRYGLALYNEQFFGPGTRLTVL.